These 28 T cell receptor beta chains came from one sample sequenced in a study of vaccination and CD4 T cells after COVID-19. Oncomine TCR Beta short-read sequencing was applied to DNA from cultured CD4+ T cells. TCRdb analysed the PCR reads with MiXCR anew, one entry per CDR3 protein. The sample contains about 15,000 distinct CDR3 sequences, approximately 42% of which appear only once. Documented treatment: approximately nine-day PBMC culture with coronavirus spike peptide pools or control peptides (ViraFEST assay). These receptors have no known antigen. Sequencing was performed on cultured CD4+ T cells from blood. Receptors were obtained from a human donor with COVID-19.

This clonotype was counted between two and nine times. The J gene is TRBJ1-4, the V gene TRBV2, with a possible D match to TRBD1 (5 bases). The germline V gene has CDR1 SNHLY and CDR2 FYNNEI. The CDR3 length is 14 residues. V shed 6 bases and J shed 3 bases, with 11 bases lying between them. In DNA form, the CDR3 reads TGTGCCAGCAGGTCAGGGTCCTCTAATGAAAAACTGTTTTTT. Translated: CASRSGSSNEKLFF.

The rearrangement joins TRBV7-3 to TRBJ1-2, with 11 bases matching TRBD1. The CDR3 totals 16 residues. Germline assignment: CDR1 SGHTA and CDR2 FQGTGA. The V and J ends lost 3 bases and 5 bases, in that order; junction bases with no gene match: 8. Here the CDR3 reads CASSLMGQGVTYGYTF. In nucleotides, the CDR3 is TGTGCCAGCAGCTTGATGGGACAGGGGGTGACTTATGGCTACACCTTC.

This clonotype was observed a handful of times. J is TRBJ1-2 and V is TRBV19, with 8 bases lining up with TRBD1. Germline loops: CDR1 LNHDA, CDR2 SQIVND (reference sequence). V dropped 6 bases and J dropped 4; count of bases not matched to a gene: 19. The CDR3 runs 18 residues. CDR3 DNA sequence: TGTGCCAGTAGCACACCAGGGACAGGCGTTAAGGGTCCCTATGGCTACACCTTC. This gives the protein CASSTPGTGVKGPYGYTF.

The table lists this clonotype with a few counts. J is TRBJ2-7 and V is TRBV7-3; TRBD1 agrees at 7 bases. The V gene's germline CDR1 is SGHTA and CDR2 FQGTGA. This CDR3 spans 16 amino acids. V shed 5 bases and J 7 bases; nucleotides not matched to a gene: 17. For the CDR3, the DNA is TGTGCCAGCAGCCTCCGGGACAGTAGAGGGGACCTGGAGCAGTACTTC. Encoded protein: CASSLRDSRGDLEQYF.

This clonotype was seen a handful of times. The CDR3 nucleotides read TGTGCCAGCAGTCAAGTTGAGAAGACGCAGTACTTC. It codes for CASSQVEKTQYF. V usage is TRBV6-2 or TRBV6-3 and J usage is TRBJ2-7; D is unclear. V was pared by 5 bases and J by 9 bases, with 14 bases between. Germline V gene sequence: CDR1 MNHEY, CDR2 SVGEGT. CDR3 size: 12 residues.

The chain has TRBV20-1 and TRBJ2-3, with unresolved D. The CDR3 loop spans 12 amino acids. Trimming removed 3 bases from V and 1 base from J, with 5 bases in between. Germline-derived CDR1 and CDR2 are DFQATT and SNEGSKA (reference sequence). CDR3 sequence reads: CSASTGTDTQYF. CDR3 sequence (DNA): TGCAGTGCTAGTACGGGCACAGATACGCAGTATTTT.

The V gene is TRBV11-2, the J gene TRBJ1-2; the D gene is possibly TRBD1 (6 bases). CDR3 length: 13 amino acids. The germline V gene encodes CDR1 SGHAT and CDR2 FQNNGV. V lost 3 bases and J 7 bases, leaving 12 bases between the germline ends. DNA for the CDR3: TGTGCCAGCAGCTTGGGGGCCTCAGGTGGCTACACCTTC. Protein: CASSLGASGGYTF.

Concerning this clonotype itself: One end of the junction does not line up with germline, which may come from a read error. The chain combines TRBV11-3 with TRBJ1-5, with 12 bases fitting TRBD1. Germline-derived CDR1 and CDR2 are SGHNT and YENEEA. This CDR3 has 18 amino acids. As DNA, the CDR3 is TGTGCCAGCAGCCACGGGACAGGGGGCGATTATAGCAATCGGCCCCAGCATTTT. This gives the protein CASSHGTGGDYSNRPQHF.

The chain links TRBV30 to TRBJ1-2, with D perhaps matching TRBD1 (5 bases). Trimming removed 5 bases at V and 3 bases at J, with 13 bases between. Germline values: CDR1 GTSNPN, CDR2 SVGIG (reference sequence). This CDR3 has 13 amino acids. The CDR3, as DNA: TGTGCCTGGGCAACCGGGGCCCACTATGGCTACACCTTC. Translated, it gives CAWATGAHYGYTF.

This clonotype has just a few counts. The chain employs TRBV20-1 and TRBJ2-6; D uncertain. With 0 bases removed from V and 2 bases from J, the gap between germline ends came to 8 bases. The CDR3 spans 15 residues. Germline CDR1 and CDR2: DFQATT and SNEGSKA (reference sequence). Here the CDR3 DNA reads TGCAGTGCTAGAGATTTCAAGCCTGGGGCCAACGTCCTGACTTTC. As protein: CSARDFKPGANVLTF.

The chain joins TRBV4-1 to TRBJ2-4, with TRBD1 identical over 8 bases. Germline CDR1 MGHRA, CDR2 YSYEKL. The ends lost 0 bases at V and 7 bases at J; junction bases unmatched: 8. The CDR3 is made up of 16 amino acids. CDR3 protein: CASSQDPGQGWNIQYF. For the CDR3, the DNA is TGCGCCAGCAGCCAAGATCCCGGACAGGGATGGAACATTCAGTACTTC.

The chain is built from TRBV7-6 and TRBJ1-1; D not certain. This CDR3 has 13 residues. Looked up from germline, CDR1 is SGHVS and CDR2 is FNYEAQ. V was clipped by 0 bases and J by 5 bases, with 7 bases between them. CDR3 bases: TGTGCCAGCAGCTTAGCGGAGAATACTGAAGCTTTCTTT. Translation: CASSLAENTEAFF.

V is TRBV7-9 and J is TRBJ1-2; D is unclear. Germline CDR1 is SEHNR and CDR2 is FQNEAQ (reference sequence). The CDR3 has 13 residues. V dropped 5 bases and J dropped 7 bases, with 14 bases sitting between them. CDR3 protein: CASSLLGRAGYTF. CDR3 in DNA: TGTGCCAGCAGCCTGCTTGGGAGAGCTGGCTACACCTTC.

The chain joins TRBV2 to TRBJ1-5; the D is unclear. Germline V gives CDR1 SNHLY, CDR2 FYNNEI. Trimming took off 9 bases at V and 0 bases at J, with 12 bases between the two ends. This CDR3 has 14 amino acids. CDR3 bases: TGTGCCAGTGTAACAGATTATAGCAATCAGCCCCAGCATTTT. This encodes CASVTDYSNQPQHF.

The chain carries TRBV2 and TRBJ2-5; D remains unclear. V gave up 11 bases and J gave up 5 bases, with 15 bases separating them. The CDR3 has 12 amino acids. Germline V lookup: CDR1 SNHLY, CDR2 FYNNEI. CDR3 loop: CASAGSQETQYF. The CDR3 nucleotides are TGTGCCTCTGCCGGCAGCCAGGAGACCCAGTACTTC.

The V and J genes are TRBV11-3 and TRBJ2-2; a weak D match, TRBD2 (6 bases). The germline CDR1 and CDR2 sequences are SGHNT and YENEEA. This CDR3 comprises 14 residues. V gave up 0 bases and J gave up 7 bases, with 9 bases separating them. The CDR3 DNA sequence: TGTGCCAGCAGCTTAGAGGGACTCGGCGGGGAGCTGTTTTTT. Protein product: CASSLEGLGGELFF.

The chain combines TRBV2 with TRBJ1-2, with 7 bases matching TRBD1. Looked up from germline, CDR1 is SNHLY and CDR2 is FYNNEI. This CDR3 has 15 amino acids. V lost 1 base, J lost 0 bases, and 2 bases stayed unmatched. This chain's CDR3 is CASSEVRGTNYGYTF. CDR3 bases: TGTGCCAGCAGTGAAGTCAGGGGGACTAACTATGGCTACACCTTC.

This chain uses TRBV7-2 with TRBJ2-3; 10 bases line up with TRBD2. Trimming at V came to 5 bases and at J to 2 bases, leaving 10 bases not matched to a gene. Germline values: CDR1 SGHTA, CDR2 FQGNSA. This CDR3 is 17 amino acids long. CDR3 DNA sequence: TGTGCCAGCAGCCGTCGGGTTAGCGGGGGGCTCACAGATACGCAGTATTTT. The encoded protein is CASSRRVSGGLTDTQYF.

A word on this clonotype: An end of the junction differs from the germline gene, which may be a read error. This rearrangement joins TRBV20-1 to TRBJ1-2, with D perhaps matching TRBD1 (5 bases). The CDR3 extends over 15 amino acids. Germline V gene lookup returns CDR1 DFQATT and CDR2 SNEGSKA (reference sequence). The chain's CDR3 is CSASLQGLTNCGYTF. DNA for the CDR3: TGCAGTGCTAGCCTGCAGGGACTAACCAACTGTGGCTACACCTTC.

The chain couples TRBV7-2 to TRBJ1-5; maybe TRBD1 (5 bases). Per the germline V gene, CDR1 is SGHTA and CDR2 is FQGNSA. The CDR3 consists of 14 residues. The V gene lost 6 bases and the J gene lost 0 bases, with 9 bases spanning the gap. The CDR3 bases are TGTGCCAGCAGTTGGGGACCTAGCAATCAGCCCCAGCATTTT. It yields the protein CASSWGPSNQPQHF. The full variable domain, with the rest looked up from reference TRBV7-2 and TRBJ1-5, is GAGVSQSPSNKVTEKGKDVELRCDPISGHTALYWYRQSLGQGLEFLIYFQGNSAPDKSGLPSDRFSAERTGGSVSTLTIQRTQQEDSAVYLCASSWGPSNQPQHFGDGTRLSIL.

In its sample, this clonotype was seen a few times. V gene TRBV20-1 combines with J gene TRBJ1-4; TRBD1 aligns across 10 bases. The V gene's germline CDR1 is DFQATT and CDR2 SNEGSKA (reference sequence). V was clipped by 6 bases and J by 6 bases; unmatched bases: 7. The CDR3 is 14 residues long. In DNA form, the CDR3 reads TGCAGTGCCCATGCCGGGACAGGGGATGAAAAACTGTTTTTT. This translates into CSAHAGTGDEKLFF.

This chain joins TRBV19 and TRBJ1-1; tentatively, D is TRBD1 (5 bases). Germline CDR1 and CDR2: LNHDA and SQIVND (reference sequence). Trimming cost V 6 bases and J 3 bases, with 14 bases left between them. The CDR3 runs 14 residues. As DNA, the CDR3 is TGTGCCAGTAGAGGGGCCCCTGGAGACACTGAAGCTTTCTTT. As protein: CASRGAPGDTEAFF.

The chain combines TRBV19 with TRBJ1-1, with 8 bases identical to TRBD1. The germline V gene has CDR1 LNHDA and CDR2 SQIVND (reference sequence). The CDR3 contains 16 residues. The V gene end was trimmed by 8 bases and the J gene end by 5 bases; junction bases not matched to a gene: 16. CDR3 loop: CASRTRSGGVGTEAFF. In nucleotides, the CDR3 is TGTGCCAGTCGTACCCGTTCAGGGGGCGTGGGGACTGAAGCTTTCTTT.

The table lists this clonotype with a few counts. V usage is TRBV2 and J usage is TRBJ2-1, with D possibly being TRBD2 (6 bases). The germline V gene has CDR1 SNHLY and CDR2 FYNNEI. Trimming pared 9 bases from V and 5 bases from J, leaving 11 bases between. The CDR3 covers 12 residues. CDR3 DNA: TGTGCCAGGGGGGGTGCCAACAATGAGCAGTTCTTC. This sequence encodes CARGGANNEQFF.

This clonotype was found a few times. V usage is TRBV20-1 and J usage is TRBJ2-2; TRBD1 might be the D (5 bases). Germline V gene sequence: CDR1 DFQATT, CDR2 SNEGSKA (reference sequence). V gave up 6 bases and J gave up 3 bases, with 8 bases separating them. This CDR3 spans 12 amino acids. For the CDR3, the DNA is TGCAGTGCCCTCAGGGACACCGGGGAGCTGTTTTTT. Its protein is CSALRDTGELFF.

A few counts support this clonotype. The CDR3 protein is CASSAWDLQETQYF. DNA for the CDR3: TGTGCCAGCAGTGCGTGGGATCTCCAAGAGACCCAGTACTTC. The chain uses TRBV2 and TRBJ2-5; D gene unclear. The CDR3 has 14 amino acids. Trimming removed 4 bases at V and 1 base at J, with 10 bases between. In germline, CDR1 is SNHLY, CDR2 FYNNEI.

The chain is built from TRBV20-1 and TRBJ2-1; tentative D call: TRBD1 (5 bases). V gave up 2 bases and J gave up 8 bases, with 10 bases separating them. Germline V gene lookup returns CDR1 DFQATT and CDR2 SNEGSKA (reference sequence). The CDR3 consists of 12 residues. CDR3 loop: CSARIAGYEQFF. The CDR3 DNA reads as TGCAGTGCTAGAATCGCAGGGTATGAGCAGTTCTTC.

This clonotype came up a few times. The CDR3 nucleotides are TGTGCCAGCAGCCGGGACAGTTACGAGCAGTACTTC. This encodes CASSRDSYEQYF. This chain joins TRBV5-4 and TRBJ2-7; 7 positions match TRBD1. The CDR3 loop spans 12 amino acids. Looked up from germline, CDR1 is SGHNT and CDR2 is YYREEE (reference sequence). J was trimmed by 4 bases and V by 4 bases; bases with no gene match: 2. Full variable domain (missing parts from reference TRBV5-4 and TRBJ2-7): ETGVTQSPTHLIKTRGQQVTLRCSSQSGHNTVSWYQQALGQGPQFIFQYYREEENGRGNFPPRFSGLQFPNYSSELNVNALELDDSALYLCASSRDSYEQYFGPGTRLTVT.